This T cell receptor (beta chain) is from a study of metastatic and nonmetastatic thyroid tumors. Study context: Peripheral blood and tumor or nodule samples from malignant and benign thyroid patients were compared.

Whole-study findings and limits: Significantly greater TCR beta diversity was reportedly found in malignant thyroid tumors than in benign nodules (in blood and tumor).

Germline values: CDR1 SEHNR, CDR2 FQNEAQ (reference sequence). The CDR3 extends over 16 amino acids. V lost 1 base, J lost 0 bases, and 12 bases lay in between. This clone has ten or more counts. Its antigen is as yet unknown. Methods used by the authors: To classify distant metastasis in papillary thyroid cancer, a model was built from CDR3 differences across clinicopathological groups. TCRdb re-called clones from the PCR reads using MiXCR. In this record, the V and J calls reflect TCRdb's handling and not the investigators' own analysis. The table shows roughly 20,000 clones, with approximately 22% occurring only once. Ahead of thyroid surgery, no patient had received treatment of any kind.

Input material: tumor tissue. The chain carries TRBV7-9 and TRBJ2-5; D remains unclear. This clonotype was sampled from a male donor with papillary thyroid cancer or a benign thyroid nodule (not recorded which). Some clones in this sample may be carry-over from other donors' samples. CDR3 in amino acids: CASSLGKGTYQETQYF. The CDR3 DNA reads TGTGCCAGCAGCTTAGGGAAGGGCACCTACCAAGAGACCCAGTACTTC.